The 14 T cell receptor beta chains given below trace back to one sample, sequenced in a study of blood T cell repertoires in COVID-19. TCRdb's copy holds only in-frame clones and misses some; the assay was immunoSEQ multiplex PCR. Among some 250,000 clones listed, approximately 86% were seen once. Sequencing used peripheral blood. The receptors shown here come from a human donor in a cohort sampled during active COVID-19.

This chain uses TRBV5-1 with TRBJ1-4; D possibly corresponds to TRBD1 (5 bases). V gave up 5 bases and J gave up 0 bases, with 8 bases separating them. Germline V lookup: CDR1 SGHRS, CDR2 YFSETQ. The CDR3 contains 14 residues. Here the CDR3 reads CASREGTTNEKLFF. Here the CDR3 DNA reads TGCGCCAGCAGGGAGGGGACAACTAATGAAAAACTGTTTTTT.

V and J are TRBV19 and TRBJ2-7; 7 bases are shared with TRBD2. CDR1 is LNHDA and CDR2 is SQIVND in the germline V gene (reference sequence). The CDR3 loop spans 18 amino acids. Trimming removed 3 bases from V and 3 bases from J; junction bases left unmatched: 17. Written as DNA, the CDR3 is TGTGCCAGTAGTATCGGGGACTCCGGGGAGGGTTTCGGCTACGAGCAGTACTTC. Translating it yields CASSIGDSGEGFGYEQYF.

The chain employs TRBV5-1 and TRBJ2-5; D call uncertain. Looked up from germline, CDR1 is SGHRS and CDR2 is YFSETQ. The CDR3 sequence is 15 residues long. Between the trimmed V and J ends, which lost 2 bases and 5 bases, there was a span of 16 bases. The CDR3 sequence is CASSLGARGMETQYF. DNA for the CDR3: TGCGCCAGCAGCTTAGGAGCGCGCGGAATGGAGACCCAGTACTTC.

The rearrangement links TRBV12-5 to TRBJ1-5; weak D call: TRBD1 (5 bases). V gave up 7 bases and J gave up 5 bases, with 9 bases separating them. This CDR3 region has 12 residues. Germline CDR1 is LGHNT and CDR2 is FRNRAP. This CDR3 is CASASGDQPQHF. The CDR3 nucleotides are TGTGCTAGTGCTTCGGGGGATCAGCCCCAGCATTTT.

The chain combines TRBV18 with TRBJ2-7; weak D call: TRBD2 (6 bases). Germline loops: CDR1 KGHSH, CDR2 LQKENI. Trimming shortened V by 4 bases and J by 3 bases, and 16 bases separated the two germline ends. The CDR3 consists of 15 residues. DNA for the CDR3: TGTGCCAGCTCACAAGGGTCGGGAGTCCACTACGAGCAGTACTTC. This encodes CASSQGSGVHYEQYF.

The chain combines TRBV21-1 with TRBJ1-1. TRBV21-1 is flagged as a pseudogene. This CDR3 has 12 residues. CDR3 nucleotides: TGTGCCAGCAGCATGCGGGGGACTGAAGCTTTCTTT. Protein: CASSMRGTEAFF.

The rearrangement uses TRBV19 and TRBJ1-5, with unresolved D. The CDR3 spans 14 residues. The germline V gene has CDR1 LNHDA and CDR2 SQIVND (reference sequence). V was pared by 3 bases and J by 7 bases, with 13 bases between. This CDR3 is CASSIMGSGQPQHF. The CDR3 DNA follows: TGTGCCAGTAGTATTATGGGCAGCGGGCAGCCCCAGCATTTT.

CDR3 sequence (DNA): TGTGCCAGTAGTATTGGGACTAGCGCGGAGCAGTTCTTC. It specifies CASSIGTSAEQFF. This chain joins TRBV19 and TRBJ2-1; TRBD2 aligns across 10 bases. The junction had 3 bases not matched to a gene; V was cut back by 3 bases and J by 10 bases. CDR1 and CDR2 (germline): LNHDA, SQIVND (reference sequence). This CDR3 contains 13 residues.

This chain links TRBV10-3 with TRBJ2-7, with TRBD2 matching 8 bases. The CDR3 consists of 15 residues. CDR1 and CDR2 (germline): ENHRY, SYGVKD. Unmatched junction bases numbered 4, after V lost 3 bases and J lost 0 bases. The CDR3 loop is CAISDAAGDSYEQYF. CDR3 bases: TGTGCCATCAGTGATGCAGCGGGGGACTCCTACGAGCAGTACTTC.

The rearrangement uses TRBV7-2 and TRBJ1-3; no clear D gene. This CDR3 region has 16 residues. From germline, CDR1 is SGHTA and CDR2 FQGNSA. V shed 0 bases and J shed 1 base, with 10 bases lying between them. CDR3 nucleotides: TGTGCCAGCAGCTTAGCTGGCGGTGGATCTGGAAACACCATATATTTT. Protein product: CASSLAGGGSGNTIYF. Filled out from reference TRBV7-2 and TRBJ1-3, the complete variable domain reads GAGVSQSPSNKVTEKGKDVELRCDPISGHTALYWYRQSLGQGLEFLIYFQGNSAPDKSGLPSDRFSAERTGGSVSTLTIQRTQQEDSAVYLCASSLAGGGSGNTIYFGEGSWLTVV.

This clone was seen a few times. This sequence joins TRBV3-1 (or the pseudogene TRBV3-2) and TRBJ1-5; D uncertain. Germline V gene sequence: CDR1 LGHDT, CDR2 YNNKEL (reference sequence). This CDR3 contains 16 residues. The V end lost 4 bases, the J end lost 3 bases, and 16 bases lay between the germline ends. The CDR3: CASSLGGRTLNQPQHF. In DNA, the CDR3 is TGTGCCAGCAGCCTCGGAGGGAGGACCCTCAATCAGCCCCAGCATTTT.

The chain has TRBV6-5 and TRBJ2-5; D not certain. This CDR3 contains 11 residues. The ends were cut back, 6 bases at V and 3 bases at J, with 5 bases in the middle. The germline V gene has CDR1 MNHEY and CDR2 SVGAGI. The CDR3 DNA reads as TGTGCCAGCAGCCGGGAAGAGACCCAGTACTTC. Its translation: CASSREETQYF.

The chain joins TRBV19 to TRBJ1-1, with a possible D match to TRBD1 (5 bases). CDR1 and CDR2 (germline): LNHDA, SQIVND (reference sequence). Trimming stripped 5 bases from V and 5 bases from J, with 15 bases between. The CDR3 is made up of 14 amino acids. The CDR3: CASSPRWEGTEAFF. The CDR3 nucleotides read TGTGCCAGTAGTCCCCGGTGGGAGGGGACTGAAGCTTTCTTT. Full variable domain (missing parts from reference TRBV19 and TRBJ1-1): DGGITQSPKYLFRKEGQNVTLSCEQNLNHDAMYWYRQDPGQGLRLIYYSQIVNDFQKGDIAEGYSVSREKKESFPLTVTSAQKNPTAFYLCASSPRWEGTEAFFGQGTRLTVV.

This clone was detected ten times or more. The chain has TRBV5-6 and TRBJ2-6; the D is unclear. Germline-derived CDR1 and CDR2 are SGHDT and YYEEEE. The length of the CDR3 is 13 residues. The germline V and J ends were trimmed by 5 bases and 3 bases, with 6 bases remaining between them. The CDR3 DNA reads TGTGCCAGCAGGTTTAGTGGGGCCAACGTCCTGACTTTC. Its protein product is CASRFSGANVLTF.